This T cell receptor beta chain stems from a study of cytomegalovirus exposure and HLA in healthy donors. Turning to the study itself: About 85 million unique TCR sequences came from HLA-typed donors in an early release.

This CDR3 has 13 residues. Germline CDR1 and CDR2: ENHRY and SYGVKD. V was pared by 4 bases and J by 11 bases, with 7 bases of the junction left unmatched. It was with 60 Vbeta and 13 Jbeta primers that the PCR ran. This table comes from immunoSEQ multiplex PCR, and its TCRdb copy is limited to in-frame clones, with some not included. The repertoire includes about 260,000 clones, around 65% of them detected once, and under 3% sits in the top ten. The source is a female donor in good health and CMV-seronegative. The sequencing input was PBMCs. The chain employs TRBV10-3 and TRBJ2-5, with 10 bases matching TRBD1. CDR3 coding DNA: TGTGCCATCAGTGTGGACAGGGGGTGGGAGCAGTACTTC. It specifies CAISVDRGWEQYF.